Listed below are T cell receptor beta chains from one sample, sequenced in a study of blood T cell repertoires in COVID-19. Generated by immunoSEQ multiplex PCR, the TCRdb table keeps only in-frame clones and is missing some. Here the sample spans about 140,000 clones, more than 70% being singletons. The sequenced sample consisted of peripheral blood. These TCRs come from a woman in her sixties with acute or convalescent COVID-19. CDR3s leave out the opening cysteine and the closing phenylalanine or tryptophan. A D gene is named only where the DNA matches it firmly.

CDR3: ATLKGQGNTEAF
D: TRBD1
V: TRBV10-3

CDR3: ASSGTGTGGQPQH
D: TRBD1
V: TRBV18

CDR3: ASSQGLLSTGETETQY
D: TRBD1
V: TRBV3-1/TRBV3-2

CDR3: ASSAGRSTNEKLF
D: -
V: TRBV2

CDR3: AISGQGKRGYEQY
D: TRBD1
V: TRBV10-3

CDR3: ASTSAGEQY
D: -
V: TRBV6-5

CDR3: AWSPWSANEQF
D: -
V: TRBV30

CDR3: ATSRGGRVQETQY
D: -
V: TRBV15

CDR3: ASSSSGQKGYGYT
D: -
V: TRBV7-9

CDR3: ASSATQGPSYNEQF
D: -
V: TRBV18

CDR3: ASSQDISGGHTQY
D: -
V: TRBV3-1/TRBV3-2

CDR3: ASSLSGTGRTGELF
D: TRBD1
V: TRBV5-1

CDR3: ASRFRQGVTEAF
D: TRBD1
V: TRBV28

CDR3: ASSYGQGGGTEAF
D: -
V: TRBV6-5

CDR3: ASSRDRGTGNTIY
D: TRBD1
V: TRBV2

CDR3: ASSLERDYYGYT
D: -
V: TRBV11-2

CDR3: ASRDGLESRYT
D: -
V: TRBV25-1

CDR3: ASSLARTGTTEAF
D: TRBD1
V: TRBV7-6

CDR3: ASSHRQGKLYNEQF
D: TRBD1
V: TRBV3-1/TRBV3-2

CDR3: ASSPWGGIDIDTQY
D: TRBD2
V: TRBV3-1/TRBV3-2

CDR3: ASSATSGGTDTQY
D: TRBD2
V: TRBV5-8

CDR3: ASSLLAGGSTDTQY
D: TRBD2
V: TRBV19

CDR3: ASSLGGTGRETQY
D: TRBD1
V: TRBV5-4

CDR3: ASSQTCGGVRRTQY
D: TRBD2
V: TRBV6-7

CDR3: ASSYPREPRVLT
D: -
V: TRBV6-5

CDR3: ASSLEGGFGYT
D: -
V: TRBV7-9